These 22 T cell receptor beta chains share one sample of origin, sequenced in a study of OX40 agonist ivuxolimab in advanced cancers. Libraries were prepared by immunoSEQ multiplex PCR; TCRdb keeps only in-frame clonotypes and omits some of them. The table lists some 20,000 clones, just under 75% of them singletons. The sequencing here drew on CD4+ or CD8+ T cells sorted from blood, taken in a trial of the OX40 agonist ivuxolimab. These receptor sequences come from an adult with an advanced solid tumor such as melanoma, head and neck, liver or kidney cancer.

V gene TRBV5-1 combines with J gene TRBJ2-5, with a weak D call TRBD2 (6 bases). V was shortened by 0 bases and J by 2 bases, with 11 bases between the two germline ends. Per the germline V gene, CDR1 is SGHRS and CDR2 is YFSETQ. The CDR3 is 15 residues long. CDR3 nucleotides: TGCGCCAGCAGCTTGGGAGTAGCGGTACAAGAGACCCAGTACTTC. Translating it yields CASSLGVAVQETQYF.

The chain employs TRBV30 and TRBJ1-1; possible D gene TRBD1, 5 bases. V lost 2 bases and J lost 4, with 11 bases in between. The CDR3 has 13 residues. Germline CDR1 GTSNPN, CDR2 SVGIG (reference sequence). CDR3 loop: CAWSRGEGTEAFF. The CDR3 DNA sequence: TGTGCCTGGAGTAGGGGAGAGGGCACTGAAGCTTTCTTT.

The CDR3 spells CASSPAGGNTQYF. In nucleotides, the CDR3 is TGTGCCAGCTCACCGGCCGGGGGTAATACGCAGTATTTT. The gene calls are TRBV18 and TRBJ2-3, with D tentatively TRBD2 (6 bases). CDR1 and CDR2 (germline): KGHSH, LQKENI. With 3 bases removed from V and 7 bases from J, the gap between germline ends came to 11 bases. The CDR3 covers 13 residues.

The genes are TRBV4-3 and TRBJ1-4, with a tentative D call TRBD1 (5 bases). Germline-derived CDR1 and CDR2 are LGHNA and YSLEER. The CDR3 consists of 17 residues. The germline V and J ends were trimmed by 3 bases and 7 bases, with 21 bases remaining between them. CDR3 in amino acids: CASSQVRQRERGEKLFF. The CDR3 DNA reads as TGCGCCAGCAGCCAGGTTCGACAAAGGGAGAGGGGTGAAAAACTGTTTTTT.

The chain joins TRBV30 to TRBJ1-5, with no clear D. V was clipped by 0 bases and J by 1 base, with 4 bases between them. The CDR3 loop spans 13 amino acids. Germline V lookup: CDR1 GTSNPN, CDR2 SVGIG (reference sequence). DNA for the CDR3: TGTGCCTGGAGTGTAAACAGCAATCAGCCCCAGCATTTT. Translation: CAWSVNSNQPQHF.

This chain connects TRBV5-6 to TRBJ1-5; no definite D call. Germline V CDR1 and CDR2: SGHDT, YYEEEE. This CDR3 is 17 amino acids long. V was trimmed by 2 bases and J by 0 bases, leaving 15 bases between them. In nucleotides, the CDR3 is TGTGCCAGCAGCTTCTCGCTCACAGAACTTAGCAATCAGCCCCAGCATTTT. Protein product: CASSFSLTELSNQPQHF.

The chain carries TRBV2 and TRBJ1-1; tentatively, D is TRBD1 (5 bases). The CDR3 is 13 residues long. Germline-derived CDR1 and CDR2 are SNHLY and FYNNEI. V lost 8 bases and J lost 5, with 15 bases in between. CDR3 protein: CASEEVGETEAFF. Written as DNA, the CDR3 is TGTGCCAGCGAGGAGGTAGGGGAGACTGAAGCTTTCTTT.

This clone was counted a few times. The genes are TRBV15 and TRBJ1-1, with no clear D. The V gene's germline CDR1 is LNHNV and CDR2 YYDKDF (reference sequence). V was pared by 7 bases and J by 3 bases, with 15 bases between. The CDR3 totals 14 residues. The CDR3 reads CATISGNKDTEAFF. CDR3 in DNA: TGTGCCACCATCTCGGGGAACAAGGACACTGAAGCTTTCTTT.

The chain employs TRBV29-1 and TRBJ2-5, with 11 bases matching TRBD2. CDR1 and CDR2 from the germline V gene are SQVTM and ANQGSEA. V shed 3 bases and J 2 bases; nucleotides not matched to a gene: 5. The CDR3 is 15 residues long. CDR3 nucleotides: TGCAGCGTTGATCGGCTAGCGGGGGGTCAAGAGACCCAGTACTTC. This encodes CSVDRLAGGQETQYF.

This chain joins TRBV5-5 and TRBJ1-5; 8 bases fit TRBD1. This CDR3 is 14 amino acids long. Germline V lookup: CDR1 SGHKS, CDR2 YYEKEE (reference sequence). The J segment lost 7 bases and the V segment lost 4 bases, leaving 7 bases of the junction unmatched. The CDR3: CASSPGQGGQPQHF. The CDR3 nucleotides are TGTGCCAGCAGCCCCGGACAGGGTGGACAGCCCCAGCATTTT. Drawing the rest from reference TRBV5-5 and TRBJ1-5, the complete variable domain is DAGVTQSPTHLIKTRGQQVTLRCSPISGHKSVSWYQQVLGQGPQFIFQYYEKEERGRGNFPDRFSARQFPNYSSELNVNALLLGDSALYLCASSPGQGGQPQHFGDGTRLSIL.

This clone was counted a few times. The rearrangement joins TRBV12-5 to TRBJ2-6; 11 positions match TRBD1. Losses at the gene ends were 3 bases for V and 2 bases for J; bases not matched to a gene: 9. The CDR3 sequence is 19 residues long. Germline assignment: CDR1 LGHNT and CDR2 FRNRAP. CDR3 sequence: CASGFDPGTGGPGANVLTF. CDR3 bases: TGTGCTAGTGGTTTCGACCCCGGGACAGGGGGTCCTGGGGCCAACGTCCTGACTTTC. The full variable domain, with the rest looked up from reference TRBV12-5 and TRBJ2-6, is DARVTQTPRHKVTEMGQEVTMRCQPILGHNTVFWYRQTMMQGLELLAYFRNRAPLDDSGMPKDRFSAEMPDATLATLKIQPSEPRDSAVYFCASGFDPGTGGPGANVLTFGAGSRLTVL.

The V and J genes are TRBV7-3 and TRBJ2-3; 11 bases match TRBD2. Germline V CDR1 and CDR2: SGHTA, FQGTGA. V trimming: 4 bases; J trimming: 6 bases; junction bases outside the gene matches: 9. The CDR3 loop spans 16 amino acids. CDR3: CASSSASGGTVDTQYF. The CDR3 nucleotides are TGTGCCAGCAGCTCGGCTAGCGGGGGGACGGTCGATACGCAGTATTTT.

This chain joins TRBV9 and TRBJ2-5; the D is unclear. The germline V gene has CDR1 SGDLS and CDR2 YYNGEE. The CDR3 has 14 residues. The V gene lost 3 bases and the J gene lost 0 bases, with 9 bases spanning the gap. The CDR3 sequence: CASSARWDQETQYF. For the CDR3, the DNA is TGTGCCAGCAGCGCCAGATGGGACCAAGAGACCCAGTACTTC. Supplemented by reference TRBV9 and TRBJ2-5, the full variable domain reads DSGVTQTPKHLITATGQRVTLRCSPRSGDLSVYWYQQSLDQGLQFLIQYYNGEERAKGNILERFSAQQFPDLHSELNLSSLELGDSALYFCASSARWDQETQYFGPGTRLLVL.

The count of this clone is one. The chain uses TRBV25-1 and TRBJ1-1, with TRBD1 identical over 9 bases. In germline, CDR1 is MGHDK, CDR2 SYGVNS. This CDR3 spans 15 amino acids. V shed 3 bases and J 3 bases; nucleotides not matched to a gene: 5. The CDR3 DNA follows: TGTGCCAGCAGTGAGGACAGGGGTGGGGACACTGAAGCTTTCTTT. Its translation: CASSEDRGGDTEAFF. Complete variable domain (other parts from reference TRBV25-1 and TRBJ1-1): EADIYQTPRYLVIGTGKKITLECSQTMGHDKMYWYQQDPGMELHLIHYSYGVNSTEKGDLSSESTVSRIRTEHFPLTLESARPSHTSQYLCASSEDRGGDTEAFFGQGTRLTVV.

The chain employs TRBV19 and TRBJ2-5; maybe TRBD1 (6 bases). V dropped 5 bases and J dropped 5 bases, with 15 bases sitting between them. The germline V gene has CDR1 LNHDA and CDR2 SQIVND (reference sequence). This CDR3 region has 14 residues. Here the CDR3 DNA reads TGTGCCAGTAGTCCTTTCACTAGGGGGGAGACCCAGTACTTC. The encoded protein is CASSPFTRGETQYF.

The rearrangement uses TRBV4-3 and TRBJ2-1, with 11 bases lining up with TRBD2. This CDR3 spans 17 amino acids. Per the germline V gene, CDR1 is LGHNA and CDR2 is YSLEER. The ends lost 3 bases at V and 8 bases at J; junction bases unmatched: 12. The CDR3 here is CASSHQPPGLAVDEQFF. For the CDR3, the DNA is TGCGCCAGCAGCCATCAACCTCCGGGACTAGCGGTAGATGAGCAGTTCTTC.

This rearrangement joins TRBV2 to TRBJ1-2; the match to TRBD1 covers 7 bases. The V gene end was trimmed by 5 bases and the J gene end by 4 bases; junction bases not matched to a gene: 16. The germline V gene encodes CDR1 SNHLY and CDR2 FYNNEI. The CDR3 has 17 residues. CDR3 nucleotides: TGTGCCAGCAGTCCGTCAAGTAGGACAGGCCTCCTCTATGGCTACACCTTC. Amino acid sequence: CASSPSSRTGLLYGYTF.

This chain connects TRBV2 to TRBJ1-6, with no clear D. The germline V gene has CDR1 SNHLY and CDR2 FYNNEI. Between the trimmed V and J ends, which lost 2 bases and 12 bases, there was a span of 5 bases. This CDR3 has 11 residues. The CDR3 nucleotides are TGTGCCAGCAGTGAATCCCGACCCCTCCACTTT. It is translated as CASSESRPLHF. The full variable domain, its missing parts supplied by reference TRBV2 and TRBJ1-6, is EPEVTQTPSHQVTQMGQEVILRCVPISNHLYFYWYRQILGQKVEFLVSFYNNEISEKSEIFDDQFSVERPDGSNFTLKIRSTKLEDSAMYFCASSESRPLHFGNGTRLTVT.

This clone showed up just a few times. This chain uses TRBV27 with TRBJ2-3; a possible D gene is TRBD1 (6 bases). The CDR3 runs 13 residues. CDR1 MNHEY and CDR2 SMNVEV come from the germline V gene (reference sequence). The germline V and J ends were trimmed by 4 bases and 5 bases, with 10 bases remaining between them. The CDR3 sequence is CASSYLTGDTQYF. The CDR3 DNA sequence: TGTGCCAGCAGTTACCTGACAGGAGATACGCAGTATTTT.

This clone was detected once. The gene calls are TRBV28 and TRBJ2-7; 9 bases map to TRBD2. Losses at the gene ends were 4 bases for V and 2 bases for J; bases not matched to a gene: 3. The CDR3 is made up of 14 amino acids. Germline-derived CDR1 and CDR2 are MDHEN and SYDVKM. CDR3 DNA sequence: TGTGCCAGCAGTTATCGCGGGAGGGCCTACGAGCAGTACTTC. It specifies CASSYRGRAYEQYF.

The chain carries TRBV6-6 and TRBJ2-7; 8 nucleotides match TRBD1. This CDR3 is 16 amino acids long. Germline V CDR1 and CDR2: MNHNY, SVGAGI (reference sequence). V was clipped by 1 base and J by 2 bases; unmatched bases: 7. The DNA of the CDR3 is TGTGCCAGCAGTTACTTTCCGGGACAGGCGACCTACGAGCAGTACTTC. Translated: CASSYFPGQATYEQYF.

The CDR3 nucleotides are TGTGCCAGCAGTCAACCAGGCAATCAGCCCCAGCATTTT. Its translation is CASSQPGNQPQHF. This sequence joins TRBV27 and TRBJ1-5, with D uncertain. The CDR3 consists of 13 residues. V was pared by 5 bases and J by 2 bases, with 7 bases between. Looked up from germline, CDR1 is MNHEY and CDR2 is SMNVEV (reference sequence).